This T cell receptor beta chain is drawn from a study of blood T cell repertoires in COVID-19. Study at large: PBMCs, B-cell-depleted T cells, or T cells were the source of the cDNA or gDNA that made up the material.

The trim removed 5 bases at V and 4 bases at J, leaving 6 bases unmatched. The CDR3 runs to 16 residues. Per germline, CDR1 SGHNT and CDR2 YENEEA. TCRdb keeps only in-frame clones here, not all; method: immunoSEQ multiplex PCR. Found here are under 200,000 clones, around four fifths of them singletons; the top ten hold more than 3.5%. The sequence was obtained from a woman of 80 years or more with acute or convalescent COVID-19. The chain carries TRBV11-3 and TRBJ2-3, with 13 bases aligning to TRBD2. Sequencing input: peripheral blood. The CDR3 nucleotides read TGTGCCAGCAGCCTCGGACTAGCGGGAGATGCAGATACGCAGTATTTT. This gives the protein CASSLGLAGDADTQYF.